These 7 T cell receptor beta chains were sequenced from one sample in a study of cytomegalovirus exposure and HLA in healthy donors. A multiplex PCR was run with 60 Vbeta primers and 13 Jbeta primers. Some clones are missing from TCRdb's copy, which holds only in-frame ones; the method was immunoSEQ multiplex PCR. The profile covers more than 150,000 clones, with roughly 87% appearing a single time and roughly 0.23% taken by the ten largest. The sequencing input was PBMCs. The receptors originated from a girl less than two years old in good health and CMV-seronegative.

A few counts support this clone. The CDR3 reads CASSGGGVNQPQHF. For the CDR3, the DNA is TGTGCCAGCAGCGGCGGAGGGGTCAATCAGCCCCAGCATTTT. The genes are TRBV9 and TRBJ1-5; TRBD1 might be the D (5 bases). V was cut by 3 bases and J by 3 bases, with 10 bases left in between. The CDR3 is 14 amino acids. The germline V gene has CDR1 SGDLS and CDR2 YYNGEE.

The rearrangement uses TRBV6-6 and TRBJ2-7, with a weak D call TRBD1 (6 bases). Trimming took 7 bases from V and 2 from J, leaving 15 bases between them. Looked up from germline, CDR1 is MNHNY and CDR2 is SVGAGI (reference sequence). The CDR3 length is 14 residues. Written as DNA, the CDR3 is TGTGCCAGCACTCCGTCGGCAGGGGCCTACGAGCAGTACTTC. It encodes CASTPSAGAYEQYF.

The V gene is TRBV30, the J gene TRBJ1-2, with 8 bases fitting TRBD1. There are 14 residues in the CDR3. V shed 1 base and J 5 bases; nucleotides not matched to a gene: 6. Germline CDR1 GTSNPN, CDR2 SVGIG (reference sequence). The CDR3 spells CAWSGDRLWYGYTF. The CDR3 DNA reads TGTGCCTGGAGTGGGGACAGGCTGTGGTATGGCTACACCTTC.

The chain employs TRBV30 and TRBJ2-2; D not resolved. The CDR3 runs 14 residues. Germline CDR1 and CDR2: GTSNPN and SVGIG (reference sequence). Trimming stripped 0 bases from V and 3 bases from J, with 8 bases between. CDR3 in DNA: TGTGCCTGGAGTGTACTCTCGGACACCGGGGAGCTGTTTTTT. It yields the protein CAWSVLSDTGELFF.

This sequence joins TRBV9 and TRBJ2-3, with 8 nucleotides matching TRBD1. The germline V gene has CDR1 SGDLS and CDR2 YYNGEE. J was trimmed by 5 bases and V by 4 bases; bases with no gene match: 9. There are 15 residues in the CDR3. This CDR3 is CASSLGQGGGDTQYF. The DNA of the CDR3 is TGTGCCAGCAGCCTCGGACAGGGCGGAGGAGATACGCAGTATTTT. The full variable domain, with the rest looked up from reference TRBV9 and TRBJ2-3, is DSGVTQTPKHLITATGQRVTLRCSPRSGDLSVYWYQQSLDQGLQFLIQYYNGEERAKGNILERFSAQQFPDLHSELNLSSLELGDSALYFCASSLGQGGGDTQYFGPGTRLTVL.

The rearrangement links TRBV9 to TRBJ2-7, with TRBD2 identical over 12 bases. Germline V gene data show CDR1 as SGDLS and CDR2 as YYNGEE. The CDR3 consists of 14 residues. After removal of 3 bases from V and 5 bases from J, the junction contained 3 bases not matched to a gene. In DNA, the CDR3 is TGTGCCAGCAGCGGGACTAGCGGGAACCACGAGCAGTACTTC. Amino acid sequence: CASSGTSGNHEQYF.

The chain carries TRBV20-1 and TRBJ2-1; D is perhaps TRBD2 (6 bases). This CDR3 spans 11 amino acids. The ends were cut back, 3 bases at V and 10 bases at J, with 10 bases in the middle. Germline V gene sequence: CDR1 DFQATT, CDR2 SNEGSKA (reference sequence). The CDR3, as DNA: TGCAGTGCTAGGGGGGGATTCGAGCAGTTCTTC. It translates to CSARGGFEQFF.